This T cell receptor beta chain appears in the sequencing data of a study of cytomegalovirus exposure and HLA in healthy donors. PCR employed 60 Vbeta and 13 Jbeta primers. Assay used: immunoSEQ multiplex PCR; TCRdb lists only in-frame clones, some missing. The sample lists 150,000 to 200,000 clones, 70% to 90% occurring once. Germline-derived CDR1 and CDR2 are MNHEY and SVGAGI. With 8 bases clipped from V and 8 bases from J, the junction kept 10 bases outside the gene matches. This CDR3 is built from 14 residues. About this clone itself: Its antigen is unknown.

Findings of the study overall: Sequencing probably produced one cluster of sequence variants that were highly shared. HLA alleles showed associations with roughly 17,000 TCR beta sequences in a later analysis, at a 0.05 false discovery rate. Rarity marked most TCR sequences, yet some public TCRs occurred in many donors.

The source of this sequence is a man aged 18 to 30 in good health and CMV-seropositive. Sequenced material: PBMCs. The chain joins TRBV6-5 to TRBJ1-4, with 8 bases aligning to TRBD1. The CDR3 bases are TGTGCCAGCCAGGCAAGGACAGGGCGAGAAAAACTGTTTTTT. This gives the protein CASQARTGREKLFF.